These 28 T cell receptor beta chains share one sample of origin, sequenced in a study of cytomegalovirus exposure and HLA in healthy donors. Use of 60 Vbeta and 13 Jbeta primers characterized the PCR. This table comes from immunoSEQ multiplex PCR, and its TCRdb copy is limited to in-frame clones, with some not included. The sample comprises under 300,000 clones, roughly four fifths of which are singletons, and about 7.3% rests with the top ten. The sequenced material came from PBMCs. These receptors all come from a woman aged 55-70 years in good health and CMV-seropositive.

The chain has TRBV19 and TRBJ1-1; D is undetermined. Germline V gene data show CDR1 as LNHDA and CDR2 as SQIVND (reference sequence). This CDR3 has 12 residues. V shed 5 bases and J shed 7 bases, with 11 bases lying between them. CDR3 in amino acids: CASSFEGREAFF. The CDR3 DNA sequence: TGTGCCAGTAGTTTTGAGGGCCGTGAAGCTTTCTTT. The full variable domain, completed using reference TRBV19 and TRBJ1-1, is DGGITQSPKYLFRKEGQNVTLSCEQNLNHDAMYWYRQDPGQGLRLIYYSQIVNDFQKGDIAEGYSVSREKKESFPLTVTSAQKNPTAFYLCASSFEGREAFFGQGTRLTVV.

The chain has TRBV7-9 and TRBJ1-6; 8 positions match TRBD1. In germline, CDR1 is SEHNR, CDR2 FQNEAQ (reference sequence). J was trimmed by 19 bases and V by 5 bases; bases with no gene match: 7. The CDR3 contains 11 residues. CDR3 loop: CASSTDRGIHF. The CDR3 nucleotides are TGTGCCAGCAGCACCGACAGGGGTATTCACTTT.

The chain couples TRBV7-9 to TRBJ1-5; 8 bases are shared with TRBD1. Looked up from germline, CDR1 is SEHNR and CDR2 is FQNEAQ (reference sequence). This CDR3 is 15 amino acids long. V was pared by 1 base and J by 4 bases, with 3 bases of the junction left unmatched. The CDR3 sequence is CASSLGTGLNQPQHF. The CDR3 bases are TGTGCCAGCAGCTTAGGGACAGGGCTTAATCAGCCCCAGCATTTT.

The chain has TRBV18 and TRBJ2-7, with D possibly matching TRBD2 (5 bases). Germline V gives CDR1 KGHSH, CDR2 LQKENI. V was cut by 2 bases and J by 5 bases, with 10 bases left in between. The CDR3 contains 13 residues. The CDR3 DNA reads as TGTGCCAGCTCACCAGCATCGGGAAACGAGCAGTACTTC. Its protein product is CASSPASGNEQYF.

The rearrangement links TRBV4-1 to TRBJ2-7, with 7 bases that match TRBD1. CDR1 is MGHRA, CDR2 YSYEKL, per germline. The CDR3 is made up of 14 amino acids. Losses at the gene ends were 4 bases for V and 2 bases for J; bases not matched to a gene: 5. CDR3 in DNA: TGCGCCAGCAGCCCACAGGGGTCCACCTACGAGCAGTACTTC. It specifies CASSPQGSTYEQYF.

The chain carries TRBV7-6 and TRBJ2-3, with 10 bases fitting TRBD2. CDR1 SGHVS and CDR2 FNYEAQ come from the germline V gene. CDR3 length: 19 amino acids. V lost 2 bases, J lost 2 bases, and 13 bases stayed unmatched. The CDR3 DNA sequence: TGTGCCAGCAGCTTACCAGCGGGAGGGCTCCTCTTATTCACAGATACGCAGTATTTT. Protein sequence: CASSLPAGGLLLFTDTQYF.

The chain carries TRBV12-5 and TRBJ2-7; tentatively, D is TRBD1 (5 bases). This CDR3 has 15 amino acids. V was cut by 4 bases and J by 0 bases, with 13 bases left in between. The V gene's germline CDR1 is LGHNT and CDR2 FRNRAP. CDR3 region: CASGSYSDTSYEQYF. For the CDR3, the DNA is TGTGCTAGTGGTTCGTACTCGGACACCTCCTACGAGCAGTACTTC.

The gene calls are TRBV9 and TRBJ1-2; the D gene is possibly TRBD1 (5 bases). Germline V CDR1 and CDR2: SGDLS, YYNGEE. Trimming removed 1 base from V and 1 base from J, with 8 bases in between. This CDR3 has 14 amino acids. In DNA form, the CDR3 reads TGTGCCAGCAGCGTATCGACAGTTAACTATGGCTACACCTTC. This codes for CASSVSTVNYGYTF.

The V and J genes are TRBV7-9 and TRBJ2-7; 14 bases are shared with TRBD2. Trimming cost V 5 bases and J 5 bases; bases outside gene matches: 11. Germline lookup yields CDR1 SEHNR and CDR2 FQNEAQ (reference sequence). This CDR3 comprises 17 residues. The CDR3 DNA reads TGTGCCAGCAGCCTGCCGACTAGCGGGAGGGCCGGGGACGAGCAGTACTTC. This codes for CASSLPTSGRAGDEQYF.

The chain is built from TRBV5-4 and TRBJ2-5; perhaps TRBD1 as D (6 bases). CDR3 length equals 14 residues. Germline V gene lookup returns CDR1 SGHNT and CDR2 YYREEE (reference sequence). Trimming shortened V by 4 bases and J by 4 bases, and 14 bases separated the two germline ends. The CDR3 reads CASSPDSIRETQYF. In nucleotides, the CDR3 is TGTGCCAGCAGCCCGGACAGTATTAGAGAGACCCAGTACTTC.

This chain uses TRBV4-2 with TRBJ1-4; 7 positions agree with TRBD1. In germline, CDR1 is LGHNA, CDR2 YNFKEQ. CDR3 length: 16 amino acids. The V segment lost 1 base and the J segment 5 bases; nucleotides outside the gene matches: 7. CDR3 amino acids: CASSQGQGRGNEKLFF. The CDR3 DNA sequence: TGTGCCAGCAGCCAAGGACAGGGCCGAGGAAATGAAAAACTGTTTTTT.

The chain has TRBV5-1 and TRBJ2-7, with 10 bases fitting TRBD1. Germline CDR1 reads SGHRS; CDR2 reads YFSETQ. V trimming: 3 bases; J trimming: 5 bases; junction bases outside the gene matches: 11. The length of the CDR3 is 16 residues. As DNA, the CDR3 is TGCGCCAGCAGCTCGGGGACAGGGGAAGGAATCGACGAGCAGTACTTC. It specifies CASSSGTGEGIDEQYF.

The rearrangement links TRBV10-3 to TRBJ2-5; a possible D gene is TRBD2 (6 bases). V was shortened by 4 bases and J by 2 bases, with 14 bases between the two germline ends. This CDR3 contains 15 residues. Germline assignment: CDR1 ENHRY and CDR2 SYGVKD. The CDR3 region is CAISVPGLPQETQYF. CDR3 DNA sequence: TGTGCCATCAGTGTCCCGGGACTTCCGCAAGAGACCCAGTACTTC.

The rearrangement links TRBV30 to TRBJ2-5, with D possibly being TRBD2 (6 bases). Germline loops: CDR1 GTSNPN, CDR2 SVGIG (reference sequence). The V and J ends lost 5 bases and 1 base respectively, with 8 bases between them. The CDR3 is made up of 12 amino acids. The CDR3 is CAWAGSQETQYF. The CDR3 coding sequence is TGTGCCTGGGCCGGGAGCCAAGAGACCCAGTACTTC.

The rearrangement uses TRBV6-1 and TRBJ2-2; perhaps TRBD2 as D (5 bases). The CDR3 length is 14 residues. V lost 6 bases and J 4 bases, leaving 12 bases between the germline ends. From germline, CDR1 is MNHNS and CDR2 SASEGT. CDR3 protein: CASSSFEGTGELFF. CDR3 nucleotide sequence: TGTGCCAGCAGCTCCTTCGAGGGCACCGGGGAGCTGTTTTTT.

V is TRBV4-1 and J is TRBJ1-2; 7 positions match TRBD1. The CDR3 is 15 residues long. The germline gives CDR1 MGHRA, CDR2 YSYEKL. Germline trimming cut 0 bases from V and 8 bases from J; bases unmatched to any gene: 9. Written as DNA, the CDR3 is TGCGCCAGCAGCCAAGATAACAGGGGAAGTTGGGGCTACACCTTC. The encoded protein is CASSQDNRGSWGYTF.

This rearrangement joins TRBV7-8 to TRBJ2-1, with D perhaps TRBD1 (5 bases). Germline lookup yields CDR1 SGHVS and CDR2 FQNEAQ. The CDR3 has 16 amino acids. Trimming pared 0 bases from V and 4 bases from J, leaving 13 bases between. The CDR3 DNA reads as TGTGCCAGCAGCTTAGCACCAGGGCCTTTTTACAATGAGCAGTTCTTC. Its protein is CASSLAPGPFYNEQFF.

The chain employs TRBV6-5 and TRBJ1-1, with 10 bases aligning to TRBD1. This CDR3 is built from 15 residues. Looked up from germline, CDR1 is MNHEY and CDR2 is SVGAGI. Trimming at V came to 3 bases and at J to 2 bases, leaving 3 bases not matched to a gene. The CDR3 here is CASSYWTGGNTEAFF. The DNA for the CDR3 is TGTGCCAGCAGTTATTGGACAGGGGGAAACACTGAAGCTTTCTTT.

The chain is built from TRBV21-1 and TRBJ2-7; the table's D call TRBD2 went unverified against the DNA. TRBV21-1 is described as a pseudogene. This CDR3 contains 14 residues. CDR3 in DNA: TGTGCCAGCTCAGGAGAAGAGGGTCCCTACGAGCAGTACTTC. Encoded protein: CASSGEEGPYEQYF.

This sequence joins TRBV5-1 and TRBJ1-6; TRBD1 might be the D (6 bases). V lost 1 base and J 8 bases, leaving 13 bases between the germline ends. CDR1 is SGHRS and CDR2 is YFSETQ in the germline V gene. This CDR3 spans 15 amino acids. The CDR3 nucleotides read TGCGCCAGCAGCTTGACAACGACAGGAGATTCACCCCTCCACTTT. Its translation: CASSLTTTGDSPLHF.

This clone came up once. V is TRBV28 and J is TRBJ1-1, with D unclear. The CDR3 runs 13 residues. V lost 5 bases and J 1 base, leaving 8 bases between the germline ends. Germline CDR1 is MDHEN and CDR2 is SYDVKM. The CDR3 coding sequence is TGTGCCAGCAGTCCGGTCCGGAACACTGAAGCTTTCTTT. Protein: CASSPVRNTEAFF.

The chain couples TRBV25-1 to TRBJ1-2; 11 bases are shared with TRBD1. Germline CDR1 is MGHDK and CDR2 is SYGVNS. The junction had 5 bases not matched to a gene; V was cut back by 0 bases and J by 2 bases. The CDR3 spans 17 residues. CDR3 sequence (DNA): TGTGCCAGCAGTGAATATTTCGGGACAGGGGGGAACTATGGCTACACCTTC. Translation gives CASSEYFGTGGNYGYTF.

The chain uses TRBV27 and TRBJ1-1; D gene unclear. The ends were cut back, 0 bases at V and 5 bases at J, with 7 bases in the middle. The germline gives CDR1 MNHEY, CDR2 SMNVEV (reference sequence). The CDR3 length is 13 residues. The DNA for the CDR3 is TGTGCCAGCAGTTTATCGTTGCGGACTGAAGCTTTCTTT. Protein: CASSLSLRTEAFF.

The chain couples TRBV5-1 to TRBJ1-4; 7 bases agree with TRBD1. There are 14 residues in the CDR3. The J segment lost 3 bases and the V segment lost 3 bases, leaving 2 bases of the junction unmatched. Germline CDR1 reads SGHRS; CDR2 reads YFSETQ. The CDR3 bases are TGCGCCAGCAGCTCCGGGACAGCTAATGAAAAACTGTTTTTT. Encoded protein: CASSSGTANEKLFF.

The chain employs TRBV9 and TRBJ1-2, with TRBD1 matching over 9 bases. Germline V gene data show CDR1 as SGDLS and CDR2 as YYNGEE. The J segment lost 2 bases and the V segment lost 0 bases, leaving 8 bases of the junction unmatched. The CDR3 contains 17 residues. The CDR3 protein is CASSVEGQGPLNYGYTF. The CDR3 region has the DNA TGTGCCAGCAGCGTAGAGGGACAGGGACCCCTGAACTATGGCTACACCTTC.

J is TRBJ2-1 and V is TRBV7-9, with 9 bases matching TRBD1. The J segment lost 6 bases and the V segment lost 6 bases, leaving 6 bases of the junction unmatched. CDR1 is SEHNR and CDR2 is FQNEAQ in the germline V gene (reference sequence). The CDR3 has 14 amino acids. CDR3 amino acids: CASRGTGRFNEQFF. CDR3 DNA: TGTGCCAGCAGGGGGACAGGGCGCTTCAATGAGCAGTTCTTC. Variable domain in full (rest from reference TRBV7-9 and TRBJ2-1): DTGVSQNPRHKITKRGQNVTFRCDPISEHNRLYWYRQTLGQGPEFLTYFQNEAQLEKSRLLSDRFSAERPKGSFSTLEIQRTEQGDSAMYLCASRGTGRFNEQFFGPGTRLTVL.

The rearrangement joins TRBV28 to TRBJ1-5; D perhaps matches TRBD1 (6 bases). Germline CDR1 is MDHEN and CDR2 is SYDVKM. The CDR3 spans 13 residues. The V and J ends lost 5 bases and 6 bases respectively, with 11 bases between them. The DNA of the CDR3 is TGTGCCAGCAGTCCTTCCAGGGGTCAGCCCCAGCATTTT. Translation gives CASSPSRGQPQHF.

This chain connects TRBV27 to TRBJ2-7; D possibly corresponds to TRBD2 (6 bases). This CDR3 has 13 amino acids. Trimming cost V 4 bases and J 3 bases, with 10 bases left between them. Looked up from germline, CDR1 is MNHEY and CDR2 is SMNVEV (reference sequence). CDR3 nucleotides: TGTGCCAGCAGTTGGGCGGGACTCTACGAGCAGTACTTC. Protein product: CASSWAGLYEQYF.